Detailed here is one TCR beta chain. Amplification yielded TCR beta CDR3 regions, with RNA transcripts as the source. In the first-round RT-PCR of the TCR CDR3, the HTBI primer set was used. TCRdb recomputed calls from the multiplex PCR reads with MiXCR, one row per CDR3 protein. There are nearly 750,000 distinct CDR3 sequences in the sample; approximately 36% occur only once, and less than 35% lies in the top ten. In germline, CDR1 is SGDLS, CDR2 YYNGEE. V was pared by 0 bases and J by 0 bases, with 9 bases between. The CDR3 spans 15 residues. This record belongs to a study of T cells in Graves' hyperthyroidism and ophthalmopathy.

The genes are TRBV9 and TRBJ1-1; D is perhaps TRBD1 (5 bases). Sequencing was done on a sample of blood. The origin of this receptor is a woman aged 40-49 years with Graves' hyperthyroidism. Here the CDR3 DNA reads TGTGCCAGCAGCGTAGGGGGCACAGTGAACACTGAAGCTTTCTTT. Translation: CASSVGGTVNTEAFF.